Included here is one T cell receptor beta chain sequence, with context. The ends were cut back, 4 bases at V and 4 bases at J, with 16 bases in the middle. This CDR3 region has 15 residues. Germline CDR1 and CDR2: SGHDT and YYEEEE. The data belong to a study of blood T cell repertoires in COVID-19. Only in-frame clones appear in the TCRdb table, and some are missing; sequencing was by immunoSEQ multiplex PCR. The sample lists about 270,000 clones; over 75% were seen once. The gene calls are TRBV5-6 and TRBJ2-3, with D possibly being TRBD2 (6 bases). Sequences were obtained from PBMCs or T cells enriched from blood (not recorded which). The clonotype was recovered from a woman aged 18-35 years who had recovered from COVID-19. CDR3: CASSPTRGTPDTQYF. The CDR3 bases are TGTGCCAGCAGCCCGACTAGGGGTACGCCAGATACGCAGTATTTT.